Listed here are 27 T cell receptor beta chains from one sample, sequenced in a study of blood T cells in healthy people across ages. Primers used in a second PCR of roughly 6 to 11 cycles were a sample-barcoded 5' primer and a J-beta primer mix. TCRdb reanalysed the 5' RACE reads using MiXCR and keeps one entry per CDR3 protein. This sample has 800,000 to 950,000 distinct CDR3 sequences; almost 30% occur once, and the top ten carry more than 8.5%. The same data also contributed to another study, on T cells of mothers and their children.

The sample comprised blood. Receptors originate from a woman aged 35 to 49 in good health.

This sequence joins TRBV28 and TRBJ1-5; D ambiguous. The length of the CDR3 is 12 residues. V lost 3 bases to trimming and J lost 5 bases, with 5 bases between them. Germline V CDR1 and CDR2: MDHEN, SYDVKM. Here the CDR3 reads CASSFKYQPQHF. The CDR3 region has the DNA TGTGCCAGCAGTTTTAAGTATCAGCCCCAGCATTTT.

In its sample, this clonotype was seen many times. The chain uses TRBV4-2 and TRBJ2-1; D not certain. The CDR3 is 13 amino acids. The V end was cut by 5 bases, the J end by 8 bases, with 13 bases between. Per germline, CDR1 LGHNA and CDR2 YNFKEQ. For the CDR3, the DNA is TGTGCCAGCAGCAACCTAGGGTCGGATGAGCAGTTCTTC. It encodes CASSNLGSDEQFF.

This clonotype was found many times. The chain employs TRBV29-1 and TRBJ2-7; 15 nucleotides align to TRBD2. Germline lookup yields CDR1 SQVTM and CDR2 ANQGSEA. This CDR3 is 17 amino acids long. V was clipped by 5 bases and J by 2 bases; unmatched bases: 10. The DNA for the CDR3 is TGCAGCGTTCTGGGACTAGCGGGGGGCTTACGCCCCTACGAGCAGTACTTC. It encodes CSVLGLAGGLRPYEQYF.

The chain has TRBV27 and TRBJ2-3; D is possibly TRBD2 (6 bases). The CDR3 has 15 residues. Germline V gene data show CDR1 as MNHEY and CDR2 as SMNVEV (reference sequence). Trimming removed 5 bases at V and 0 bases at J, with 12 bases between. The CDR3 spells CASSVQGLSTDTQYF. DNA of the CDR3: TGTGCCAGCAGTGTCCAGGGACTCAGCACAGATACGCAGTATTTT.

There are a few counts of this clonotype. The chain has TRBV24-1 and TRBJ1-4; TRBD1 is a possible D gene (6 bases). Germline CDR1 reads KGHDR; CDR2 reads SFDVKD. The CDR3 runs to 15 residues. The V end lost 2 bases, the J end lost 7 bases, and 13 bases lay between the germline ends. CDR3 loop: CATSDSRGRSEKLFF. The CDR3 bases are TGTGCCACCAGTGATTCCAGGGGTCGTAGTGAAAAACTGTTTTTT.

As concerns this clonotype: This may be a read error, as it is one base from a much larger clone. This chain joins TRBV29-1 and TRBJ2-7; D not resolved. V was shortened by 4 bases and J by 2 bases, with 6 bases between the two germline ends. Germline V gene lookup returns CDR1 SQVTM and CDR2 ANQGSEA. This CDR3 spans 11 amino acids. The CDR3 nucleotides are TGCAGCGTTGTCGCTCCCTACGAGCAGTACTTC. It specifies CSVVAPYEQYF.

This rearrangement joins TRBV7-2 to TRBJ2-1; 10 nucleotides match TRBD1. Looked up from germline, CDR1 is SGHTA and CDR2 is FQGNSA. CDR3 length equals 14 residues. Trimming took 4 bases from V and 11 from J; bases not matched to a gene: 8. CDR3 residues: CASSSGTGDMKQFF. The CDR3, as DNA: TGTGCCAGCAGCTCAGGGACAGGGGATATGAAGCAGTTCTTC.

Points on this clonotype: One end of the junction fails to match germline, which may point to a read error. V usage is TRBV30 and J usage is TRBJ1-1; the D is unclear. The germline V gene has CDR1 GTSNPN and CDR2 SVGIG (reference sequence). This CDR3 is 14 amino acids long. CDR3 DNA sequence: TGTGCCTGGAGTGGACCCCGATTGAACACTGGAGCTTTCTTT. Translation: CAWSGPRLNTGAFF. Combining the CDR3 with reference TRBV30 and TRBJ1-1 gives the whole variable domain SQTIHQWPATLVQPVGSPLSLECTVEGTSNPNLYWYRQAAGRGLQLLFYSVGIGQISSEVPQNLSASRPQDRQFILSSKKLLLSDSGFYLCAWSGPRLNTGAFFGQGTRLTVV.

Of note for this clonotype: Given a much more abundant clone one base away, this may be a read error. The rearrangement links TRBV6-1 to TRBJ2-7; weak D call: TRBD2 (6 bases). Germline-derived CDR1 and CDR2 are MNHNS and SASEGT. The CDR3 extends over 14 amino acids. V shed 5 bases and J shed 2 bases, with 13 bases lying between them. DNA for the CDR3: TGTGCCAGCAGTCGCGGGGCGCTCACCTACGAGCAGTACTTC. Translated, it gives CASSRGALTYEQYF.

This clonotype was counted ten times or more. In DNA form, the CDR3 reads TGTGCCAGCAGCCAAAACCCCTTCGCAGCCTCTGGGGCCAACGTCCTGACTTTC. As protein: CASSQNPFAASGANVLTF. The chain has TRBV6-6 and TRBJ2-6; D call uncertain. From germline, CDR1 is MNHNY and CDR2 SVGAGI (reference sequence). The CDR3 is made up of 18 amino acids. The V end lost 6 bases, the J end lost 0 bases, and 18 bases lay between the germline ends.

Comment on this clonotype: A single base separates this from a much larger clone, so it may be a read error. V gene TRBV7-7 combines with J gene TRBJ2-1; TRBD1 might be the D (6 bases). CDR3 length: 13 amino acids. Germline V gene data show CDR1 as SSHAT and CDR2 as FNYEAQ (reference sequence). CDR3 DNA: TGTGCTAGCAGCTTAGATTTAGTGACAGGGCAGTTCTTC. The encoded protein is CASSLDLVTGQFF.

The rearrangement uses TRBV12-3 or TRBV12-4 and TRBJ2-7; TRBD2 matches at 8 bases. The DNA matches TRBJ2-5 better at its end, which makes the J call doubtful. The CDR3 spans 18 residues. CDR3 DNA sequence: TGTGCCAGCAGTCATACCCTAGCGGGTGGGCCGAGCTCAGAGACCCAGTACTTC. This translates into CASSHTLAGGPSSETQYF.

The rearrangement links TRBV18 to TRBJ2-1; 8 nucleotides align to TRBD2. The CDR3 has 15 amino acids. V lost 6 bases, J lost 10 bases, and 14 bases stayed unmatched. Germline V gene data show CDR1 as KGHSH and CDR2 as LQKENI. The DNA for the CDR3 is TGTGCCAGCTCGCCGGACGCGGGGGGCTGGGGGGAGCAGTTCTTC. Protein: CASSPDAGGWGEQFF.

This clonotype came up a few times. The chain joins TRBV7-8 to TRBJ1-1; no clear D gene. The CDR3 runs to 13 residues. Germline loops: CDR1 SGHVS, CDR2 FQNEAQ. Trimming took off 3 bases at V and 1 base at J, with 6 bases between the two ends. In DNA, the CDR3 is TGTGCCAGCAGCTTCCCCAAGAACACTGAAGCTTTCTTT. It yields the protein CASSFPKNTEAFF.

DNA of the CDR3: TGTGCCAGCAGCCCCTCAGGGCCAAATCAGCCCCAGCATTTT. Translating it yields CASSPSGPNQPQHF. The chain uses TRBV6-5 and TRBJ1-5; perhaps TRBD1 as D (5 bases). Between the trimmed V and J ends, which lost 6 bases and 4 bases, there was a span of 13 bases. The CDR3 runs 14 residues. Germline V gives CDR1 MNHEY, CDR2 SVGAGI.

The chain is built from TRBV7-2 and TRBJ2-2; D is possibly TRBD1 (6 bases). CDR1 SGHTA and CDR2 FQGNSA come from the germline V gene. The CDR3 runs 15 residues. Trimming cost V 5 bases and J 0 bases, with 10 bases left between them. The CDR3 DNA reads as TGTGCCAGCAGCCCGACAGGAACGAACACCGGGGAGCTGTTTTTT. Its translation: CASSPTGTNTGELFF.

This chain uses TRBV2 with TRBJ2-1; the D gene could be TRBD1 or TRBD2 (6 bases each). Germline-derived CDR1 and CDR2 are SNHLY and FYNNEI. CDR3 length: 15 residues. V gave up 6 bases and J gave up 0 bases, with 12 bases separating them. CDR3 DNA sequence: TGTGCCAGCAGCAACGAGGGGGGCTCCTACAATGAGCAGTTCTTC. It translates to CASSNEGGSYNEQFF.

Only a few counts were recorded for this clonotype. The chain is built from TRBV5-6 and TRBJ1-1, with D unclear. Trimming left V 0 bases short and J 5 bases short, with 5 bases between. CDR3 length: 12 residues. The V gene's germline CDR1 is SGHDT and CDR2 YYEEEE. This chain's CDR3 is CASSLGKTEAFF. The CDR3 coding sequence is TGTGCCAGCAGCTTGGGCAAAACTGAAGCTTTCTTT.

This chain joins TRBV14 and TRBJ1-2, with 8 positions matching TRBD1. CDR1 is SGHDN and CDR2 is FVKESK in the germline V gene. The CDR3 has 13 residues. The junction had 6 bases not matched to a gene; V was cut back by 4 bases and J by 8 bases. The CDR3 reads CASSRARQGGYTF. CDR3 DNA sequence: TGTGCCAGCAGCCGAGCAAGACAGGGGGGCTACACCTTC. The variable domain in full, with the rest retrieved from reference TRBV14 and TRBJ1-2, is EAGVTQFPSHSVIEKGQTVTLRCDPISGHDNLYWYRRVMGKEIKFLLHFVKESKQDESGMPNNRFLAERTGGTYSTLKVQPAELEDSGVYFCASSRARQGGYTFGSGTRLTVV.

The rearrangement joins TRBV3-1 to TRBJ1-2; 7 nucleotides line up with TRBD1. V dropped 4 bases and J dropped 8; count of bases not matched to a gene: 10. The germline V gene has CDR1 LGHDT and CDR2 YNNKEL (reference sequence). This CDR3 has 14 residues. CDR3 region: CASSPGTALTGYTF. CDR3 in DNA: TGTGCCAGCAGCCCCGGGACAGCTTTAACGGGCTACACCTTC.

This clonotype was detected a few times. CDR3 in DNA: TGTGCCAGCAGCTTCTCGTTAGCGGTGACCTACGAGCAGTACTTC. Protein product: CASSFSLAVTYEQYF. The genes are TRBV7-8 and TRBJ2-7, with D maybe TRBD2 (6 bases). Germline lookup yields CDR1 SGHVS and CDR2 FQNEAQ. V was trimmed by 3 bases and J by 2 bases, leaving 14 bases between them. This CDR3 has 15 residues.

This clonotype was counted once. The chain carries TRBV6-5 and TRBJ2-1, with TRBD2 matching over 9 bases. Germline V lookup: CDR1 MNHEY, CDR2 SVGAGI. V dropped 2 bases and J dropped 6; count of bases not matched to a gene: 5. The CDR3 consists of 15 residues. Written as DNA, the CDR3 is TGTGCCAGCAGTTACGAAGGCGGGGGGGCCAATGAGCAGTTCTTC. Translated, it gives CASSYEGGGANEQFF.

This clonotype was picked up many times. This may arise from a read error, as a much more abundant clone is one base away. This chain joins TRBV11-2 and TRBJ2-7; D might be TRBD1 (6 bases). Between the trimmed V and J ends, which lost 0 bases and 3 bases, there was a span of 12 bases. Per germline, CDR1 SGHAT and CDR2 FQNNGV. The CDR3 loop spans 15 amino acids. The CDR3 here is CASSLDPGQSYEQYF. The CDR3 nucleotides read TGTGCCAGCAGCTTAGACCCTGGACAGAGCTACGAGCAGTACTTC.

J is TRBJ1-2 and V is TRBV7-9; weak D call: TRBD1 (6 bases). The CDR3 runs 15 residues. Germline V CDR1 and CDR2: SEHNR, FQNEAQ (reference sequence). V was pared by 4 bases and J by 5 bases, with 17 bases between. CDR3 sequence: CASSSQGSPPYGYTF. The DNA of the CDR3 is TGTGCCAGCAGCTCACAGGGCTCACCCCCTTATGGCTACACCTTC.

The chain is built from TRBV7-8 and TRBJ2-3; D possibly corresponds to TRBD2 (7 bases). CDR1 and CDR2 from the germline V gene are SGHVS and FQNEAQ. The V gene lost 6 bases and the J gene lost 5 bases, with 24 bases spanning the gap. CDR3 length equals 17 residues. CDR3 loop: CASSQLRSWGGRDTQYF. CDR3 coding DNA: TGTGCCAGCAGTCAATTAAGATCCTGGGGGGGCCGAGATACGCAGTATTTT.

In this sample, this clonotype turned up many times. This chain joins TRBV20-1 and TRBJ2-7, with TRBD2 matching 10 bases. Germline-derived CDR1 and CDR2 are DFQATT and SNEGSKA (reference sequence). This CDR3 spans 15 amino acids. V trimming: 3 bases; J trimming: 4 bases; junction bases outside the gene matches: 9. The CDR3 here is CSARGASGGLYEQYF. Here the CDR3 DNA reads TGCAGTGCTAGGGGAGCTAGCGGGGGTTTGTACGAGCAGTACTTC.

The chain links TRBV4-3 to TRBJ2-7, with 8 bases matching TRBD2. The J call may be faulty, since TRBJ2-4 better matches the DNA end. The germline CDR1 and CDR2 sequences are LGHNA and YSLEER. The length of the CDR3 is 16 residues. The CDR3 reads CASSHGVAGPKNIQYF. The CDR3 nucleotides are TGCGCCAGCAGCCATGGGGTAGCGGGGCCCAAAAACATTCAGTACTTC.